The rows below give T cell receptor beta chains drawn from one sample of a study of identical twins. TCRdb recomputed calls from the 5' RACE reads with MiXCR, one row per CDR3 protein. The sample lists under 300,000 distinct CDR3 sequences, 11% to 15% occurring once. The sequenced sample was memory (CD45RO+) T cells sorted from blood. These receptors all come from a woman aged 18-29 years in good health. CDR3s include the opening cysteine and the closing phenylalanine or tryptophan. Each record gives: CDR3 length, clone size, V gene, J gene, D gene, CDR3 DNA, CDR3 protein. D genes are given only for firm matches. Some rows have no size entry. The others give once, few or many, or a class for an expanded clone.

15	-	TRBV28	TRBJ2-7	-	TGTGCCAGCAGTTTATGGACATCTCCTGCCAACGAGCAGTACTTC	CASSLWTSPANEQYF
12	many	TRBV10-3	TRBJ2-3	-	TGTGCCATCAGCGTTTCTCGGAATACGCAGTATTTT	CAISVSRNTQYF
14	few	TRBV19	TRBJ2-1	-	TGTGCCAGTGGCCTTACCGGACCCAACAATGAGCAGTTCTTC	CASGLTGPNNEQFF
15	-	TRBV13	TRBJ2-5	-	TGTGCCAGCTCTCAGAGGAGTTGGTACCAAGAGACCCAGTACTTC	CASSQRSWYQETQYF
15	-	TRBV6-1	TRBJ2-4	-	TGTGCCACCCGGGGGCTCTCGAGTCCGTTAAACATTCAGTACTTC	CATRGLSSPLNIQYF
14	-	TRBV27	TRBJ2-7	TRBD1	TGTGCCAGCAGTTCAGGGGACAGGGCCTACGAGCAGTACTTC	CASSSGDRAYEQYF
15	-	TRBV10-2	TRBJ2-3	TRBD2	TGCGCCAGCCGGGGACTAGCGGGAGGCACAGATACGCAGTATTTT	CASRGLAGGTDTQYF
15	-	TRBV11-1	TRBJ2-7	TRBD1	TGTGCCAGCAGCTTAGGCAGACAGGGTTTCCACGAGCAGTACTTC	CASSLGRQGFHEQYF
13	few	TRBV19	TRBJ2-1	TRBD2	TGTGCCAGTAAATTCGCGGGAGGCAATGAGCAGTTCTTC	CASKFAGGNEQFF
16	few	TRBV5-1	TRBJ2-5	TRBD2	TGCGCCAGCAGCCACCGACTAGCGGGGTATCAAGAGACCCAGTACTTC	CASSHRLAGYQETQYF